This T cell receptor beta chain was sequenced for a study of CD4 and CD8 cells across lung adenocarcinoma regions. The CDR3 is 15 amino acids. In germline, CDR1 is ENHRY, CDR2 SYGVKD. TCRdb independently ran MiXCR on the PCR reads; one entry per CDR3 protein. The sample consists of some 16,000 distinct CDR3 sequences, under 70% of them appearing once. Donors had localized lung adenocarcinoma, a non-small cell lung cancer. This TCR derives from a female donor with lung adenocarcinoma. The CD4 and CD8 labels of this study may be unreliable. The chain joins TRBV10-3 to TRBJ2-3, with D tentatively TRBD2 (7 bases). The end of the DNA aligns better with TRBJ2-5, so the J call may be wrong. Material: CD8+ T cells from the center of a lung tumor. The CDR3 bases are TGTGCCGGGGGTCCGGGGGGCGGGGACCCAGATACCCAGTACTTC. The encoded protein is CAGGPGGGDPDTQYF.